This T cell receptor beta chain derives from a study of blood T cell repertoires in COVID-19. Clones were sequenced by immunoSEQ multiplex PCR, and TCRdb holds only the in-frame ones, with some missing. Of about 270,000 clones listed, 85% to 95% are singletons. CDR3 length: 19 amino acids. After removal of 1 base from V and 0 bases from J, the junction contained 7 bases not matched to a gene. The germline gives CDR1 SGDLS, CDR2 YYNGEE. The rearrangement links TRBV9 to TRBJ2-6; 10 bases fit TRBD1. Material: PBMCs or T cells enriched from blood (not recorded which). The source is a man aged 40-49 years who had been exposed to COVID-19. In nucleotides, the CDR3 is TGTGCCAGCAGCGTAACTCGGGACAGGGGATTCTCTGGGGCCAACGTCCTGACTTTC. It codes for CASSVTRDRGFSGANVLTF.